Listed below are T cell receptor beta chains from one sample, sequenced in a study of blood T cell repertoires in COVID-19. Clones were read by immunoSEQ multiplex PCR, and TCRdb kept only the in-frame ones, dropping some. Of fewer than 400,000 clones in the sample, about 90% are singletons; the top ten hold about 1.7%. Sequences were obtained from PBMCs or T cells enriched from blood (not recorded which). All receptors derive from a woman aged 25 to 39 who had recovered from COVID-19. The CDR3 runs from the conserved cysteine through the conserved F or W. The D gene is left open where the match is weak. Size values are once, few and many counts, or a class for expanded clones, and some rows have none.

j_gene: TRBJ2-5; d_gene: .; v_gene: TRBV10-1; abundance: .; CDR3aa: CASSDPDQETQYF; CDR3nt: TGCGCCAGCAGTGATCCGGACCAAGAGACCCAGTACTTC
j_gene: TRBJ2-7; d_gene: .; v_gene: TRBV3-1/TRBV3-2; abundance: .; CDR3aa: CASSRGPQGGNEQYF; CDR3nt: TGTGCCAGCAGCCGGGGCCCACAGGGTGGTAACGAGCAGTACTTC
j_gene: TRBJ1-3; d_gene: .; v_gene: TRBV30; abundance: .; CDR3aa: CAWSVPTPTGNTIYF; CDR3nt: TGTGCCTGGAGTGTACCGACTCCAACCGGAAACACCATATATTTT
j_gene: TRBJ1-2; d_gene: .; v_gene: TRBV15; abundance: .; CDR3aa: CATREAGNGYTF; CDR3nt: TGTGCCACCAGGGAGGCAGGCAATGGCTACACCTTC
j_gene: TRBJ1-5; d_gene: TRBD1; v_gene: TRBV6-1; abundance: .; CDR3aa: CASRESGGLGNQPQHF; CDR3nt: TGTGCCAGCAGGGAATCAGGGGGCCTTGGGAATCAGCCCCAGCATTTT
j_gene: TRBJ2-3; d_gene: TRBD1; v_gene: TRBV5-1; abundance: .; CDR3aa: CASSSKTGPDTQYF; CDR3nt: TGCGCCAGCAGCTCGAAGACAGGGCCAGATACGCAGTATTTT
j_gene: TRBJ1-2; d_gene: .; v_gene: TRBV3-1/TRBV3-2; abundance: few; CDR3aa: CASSQARNGYTF; CDR3nt: TGTGCCAGCAGCCAAGCGAGGAATGGCTACACCTTC
j_gene: TRBJ1-5; d_gene: .; v_gene: TRBV20-1; abundance: .; CDR3aa: CSASGQQGQPQHF; CDR3nt: TGCAGTGCTAGTGGCCAGCAGGGTCAGCCCCAGCATTTT
j_gene: TRBJ1-1; d_gene: .; v_gene: TRBV28; abundance: .; CDR3aa: CASSSLQGAVTEAFF; CDR3nt: TGTGCCAGCAGTTCATTACAGGGAGCAGTCACTGAAGCTTTCTTT
j_gene: TRBJ2-5; d_gene: TRBD2; v_gene: TRBV11-3; abundance: .; CDR3aa: CASSSGGMGLAGETQYF; CDR3nt: TGTGCCAGCAGCTCGGGGGGAATGGGACTAGCGGGAGAGACCCAGTACTTC
j_gene: TRBJ1-5; d_gene: TRBD1; v_gene: TRBV27; abundance: .; CDR3aa: CASSPLRTPGGQPQHF; CDR3nt: TGTGCCAGCAGCCCCTTGCGGACCCCAGGGGGGCAGCCCCAGCATTTT
j_gene: TRBJ1-2; d_gene: TRBD1; v_gene: TRBV10-3; abundance: .; CDR3aa: CANRGFGESGQASYGYTF; CDR3nt: TGTGCCAACCGAGGTTTTGGAGAGTCGGGACAGGCTTCCTATGGCTACACCTTC
j_gene: TRBJ2-1; d_gene: .; v_gene: TRBV19; abundance: .; CDR3aa: CASSIQAYNEQFF; CDR3nt: TGTGCCAGTAGTATACAGGCCTACAATGAGCAGTTCTTC
j_gene: TRBJ2-7; d_gene: .; v_gene: TRBV4-3; abundance: .; CDR3aa: CASSQREGAYEQYF; CDR3nt: TGCGCCAGCAGCCAGAGGGAGGGGGCCTACGAGCAGTACTTC
j_gene: TRBJ2-1; d_gene: TRBD2; v_gene: TRBV20-1; abundance: .; CDR3aa: CSASPVTSGKPYNEQFF; CDR3nt: TGCAGTGCTAGTCCCGTAACTAGCGGGAAGCCCTACAATGAGCAGTTCTTC
j_gene: TRBJ2-7; d_gene: .; v_gene: TRBV7-2; abundance: .; CDR3aa: CASSLVGGRKIYEQYF; CDR3nt: TGTGCCAGCAGCTTAGTCGGGGGGCGAAAAATCTACGAGCAGTACTTC
j_gene: TRBJ1-5; d_gene: TRBD1; v_gene: TRBV6-2/TRBV6-3; abundance: .; CDR3aa: CASSYSTGIGQPQHF; CDR3nt: TGTGCCAGCAGTTACTCGACAGGGATTGGTCAGCCCCAGCATTTT
j_gene: TRBJ2-7; d_gene: TRBD2; v_gene: TRBV19; abundance: .; CDR3aa: CASSPGAGRSYEQYF; CDR3nt: TGTGCCAGTAGTCCCGGAGCGGGACGCTCCTACGAGCAGTACTTC
j_gene: TRBJ1-5; d_gene: TRBD1; v_gene: TRBV10-3; abundance: .; CDR3aa: CAIRTGDNQPQHF; CDR3nt: TGTGCCATCAGGACAGGGGACAATCAGCCCCAGCATTTT
j_gene: TRBJ2-2; d_gene: TRBD2; v_gene: TRBV10-1; abundance: .; CDR3aa: CAGASGAGELFF; CDR3nt: TGCGCCGGTGCTAGCGGGGCCGGGGAGCTGTTTTTT
j_gene: TRBJ1-1; d_gene: TRBD1; v_gene: TRBV12-5; abundance: .; CDR3aa: CASGLETPGTGNTEAFF; CDR3nt: TGTGCTAGTGGTTTGGAAACCCCCGGGACAGGGAACACTGAAGCTTTCTTT
j_gene: TRBJ1-5; d_gene: .; v_gene: TRBV12-3/TRBV12-4; abundance: .; CDR3aa: CASSFGNQPQHF; CDR3nt: TGTGCCAGCAGTTTCGGCAATCAGCCCCAGCATTTT
j_gene: TRBJ2-2; d_gene: .; v_gene: TRBV7-2; abundance: .; CDR3aa: CASSLRKGSNTGELFF; CDR3nt: TGTGCCAGCAGCTTACGCAAGGGGTCAAACACCGGGGAGCTGTTTTTT
j_gene: TRBJ2-7; d_gene: .; v_gene: TRBV6-5; abundance: .; CDR3aa: CASSYAQGYEQYF; CDR3nt: TGTGCCAGCAGTTACGCTCAGGGTTACGAGCAGTACTTC
j_gene: TRBJ2-3; d_gene: .; v_gene: TRBV2; abundance: .; CDR3aa: CASSVGDIGTDTQYF; CDR3nt: TGTGCCAGCAGTGTAGGGGACATAGGCACAGATACGCAGTATTTT
j_gene: TRBJ2-5; d_gene: .; v_gene: TRBV5-8; abundance: .; CDR3aa: CASSFRGGWETQYF; CDR3nt: TGTGCCAGCAGCTTCCGAGGGGGTTGGGAGACCCAGTACTTC
j_gene: TRBJ2-2; d_gene: TRBD2; v_gene: TRBV6-5; abundance: .; CDR3aa: CASSYGLAGTGELFF; CDR3nt: TGTGCCAGCAGTTACGGACTAGCGGGGACCGGGGAGCTGTTTTTT
j_gene: TRBJ1-1; d_gene: .; v_gene: TRBV7-8; abundance: .; CDR3aa: CASSLAVGHRNTEAFF; CDR3nt: TGTGCCAGCAGCTTAGCGGTGGGGCATCGTAACACTGAAGCTTTCTTT
j_gene: TRBJ2-1; d_gene: TRBD2; v_gene: TRBV7-9; abundance: .; CDR3aa: CASSSGTSGGPYNEQFF; CDR3nt: TGTGCCAGCAGCTCCGGGACTAGCGGGGGCCCCTACAATGAGCAGTTCTTC
j_gene: TRBJ2-7; d_gene: .; v_gene: TRBV15; abundance: .; CDR3aa: CATSKKRQSYEQYF; CDR3nt: TGTGCCACCAGCAAAAAGCGGCAATCCTACGAGCAGTACTTC
j_gene: TRBJ1-2; d_gene: TRBD1; v_gene: TRBV9; abundance: .; CDR3aa: CASSATGTGHYGYTF; CDR3nt: TGTGCCAGCAGCGCCACCGGGACAGGGCACTATGGCTACACCTTC
j_gene: TRBJ2-7; d_gene: .; v_gene: TRBV28; abundance: once; CDR3aa: CASSPPTGLPYEQYF; CDR3nt: TGTGCCAGCAGTCCCCCGACAGGCCTTCCCTACGAGCAGTACTTC
j_gene: TRBJ1-2; d_gene: .; v_gene: TRBV6-2/TRBV6-3; abundance: .; CDR3aa: CASSYYELKGYTF; CDR3nt: TGTGCCAGCAGTTATTACGAGTTAAAGGGCTACACCTTC
j_gene: TRBJ2-7; d_gene: .; v_gene: TRBV4-1; abundance: .; CDR3aa: CASSQVGTSTYEQYF; CDR3nt: TGCGCCAGCAGCCAAGTTGGGACAAGTACCTACGAGCAGTACTTC
j_gene: TRBJ1-1; d_gene: TRBD1; v_gene: TRBV29-1; abundance: .; CDR3aa: CSVIQGILTEAFF; CDR3nt: TGCAGCGTGATACAGGGGATCTTAACTGAAGCTTTCTTT
j_gene: TRBJ2-7; d_gene: .; v_gene: TRBV5-5; abundance: .; CDR3aa: CASSKDGSAYEQYF; CDR3nt: TGTGCCAGCAGCAAAGATGGGAGCGCCTACGAGCAGTACTTC
j_gene: TRBJ1-2; d_gene: .; v_gene: TRBV7-2; abundance: .; CDR3aa: CASSLDRGSYTF; CDR3nt: TGTGCCAGCAGCTTAGACCGGGGAAGCTACACCTTC
j_gene: TRBJ1-2; d_gene: TRBD1; v_gene: TRBV29-1; abundance: .; CDR3aa: CSVEQGVKGYTF; CDR3nt: TGCAGCGTTGAGCAGGGGGTGAAAGGCTACACCTTC
j_gene: TRBJ1-1; d_gene: .; v_gene: TRBV30; abundance: .; CDR3aa: CAWSVSGGTEAFF; CDR3nt: TGTGCCTGGAGTGTATCGGGGGGCACTGAAGCTTTCTTT
j_gene: TRBJ1-1; d_gene: .; v_gene: TRBV29-1; abundance: .; CDR3aa: CSVERGMDKMNTEAFF; CDR3nt: TGCAGCGTTGAAAGGGGTATGGACAAGATGAACACTGAAGCTTTCTTT
j_gene: TRBJ2-3; d_gene: TRBD1; v_gene: TRBV12-5; abundance: .; CDR3aa: CASGLVLTGETDTQYF; CDR3nt: TGTGCTAGTGGTTTGGTACTAACAGGGGAAACAGATACGCAGTATTTT
j_gene: TRBJ1-1; d_gene: .; v_gene: TRBV7-6; abundance: .; CDR3aa: CASSLGRNTEAFF; CDR3nt: TGTGCCAGCAGCTTAGGTAGGAACACTGAAGCTTTCTTT
j_gene: TRBJ2-1; d_gene: TRBD2; v_gene: TRBV12-5; abundance: .; CDR3aa: CASGLRSTLAGGRNNEQFF; CDR3nt: TGTGCTAGTGGTTTGCGTTCCACGCTAGCGGGGGGCCGCAACAATGAGCAGTTCTTC
j_gene: TRBJ1-2; d_gene: .; v_gene: TRBV5-4; abundance: .; CDR3aa: CASSSAGRNYGYTF; CDR3nt: TGTGCCAGCAGCTCTGCGGGCAGAAACTATGGCTACACCTTC
j_gene: TRBJ2-1; d_gene: TRBD1; v_gene: TRBV5-1; abundance: .; CDR3aa: CASSKGQGREQFF; CDR3nt: TGCGCCAGCAGCAAGGGACAGGGACGCGAGCAGTTCTTC
j_gene: TRBJ1-2; d_gene: .; v_gene: TRBV29-1; abundance: .; CDR3aa: CSGWGGAGYGYTF; CDR3nt: TGCAGCGGTTGGGGCGGGGCAGGCTATGGCTACACCTTC
j_gene: TRBJ2-7; d_gene: .; v_gene: TRBV27; abundance: .; CDR3aa: CASRDISYEQYF; CDR3nt: TGTGCCAGCCGGGACATATCCTACGAGCAGTACTTC
j_gene: TRBJ2-1; d_gene: TRBD1; v_gene: TRBV11-3; abundance: .; CDR3aa: CASSPHGTGVPPYNEQFF; CDR3nt: TGTGCCAGCAGCCCCCACGGGACAGGGGTGCCCCCATACAATGAGCAGTTCTTC
j_gene: TRBJ2-3; d_gene: TRBD2; v_gene: TRBV7-2; abundance: .; CDR3aa: CASSVSSGGVWDTQYF; CDR3nt: TGTGCCAGCAGCGTTTCTAGCGGGGGGGTCTGGGATACGCAGTATTTT
j_gene: TRBJ2-1; d_gene: .; v_gene: TRBV29-1; abundance: .; CDR3aa: CSVGPRGSNEQFF; CDR3nt: TGCAGCGTTGGCCCCCGGGGGTCCAATGAGCAGTTCTTC
j_gene: TRBJ1-2; d_gene: .; v_gene: TRBV5-8; abundance: .; CDR3aa: CASSYGRTGDGYTF; CDR3nt: TGTGCCAGCAGCTACGGGAGAACGGGGGATGGCTACACCTTC
j_gene: TRBJ1-3; d_gene: TRBD1; v_gene: TRBV5-1; abundance: .; CDR3aa: CASSPDRGTGNTIYF; CDR3nt: TGCGCCAGCAGCCCCGACAGGGGGACTGGAAACACCATATATTTT
j_gene: TRBJ1-2; d_gene: .; v_gene: TRBV6-5; abundance: .; CDR3aa: CASSLSRVGGYTF; CDR3nt: TGTGCCAGCAGTCTCAGCAGGGTTGGTGGCTACACCTTC
j_gene: TRBJ2-5; d_gene: TRBD1; v_gene: TRBV10-3; abundance: .; CDR3aa: CATGDRQGTQYF; CDR3nt: TGTGCCACCGGGGACAGGCAGGGGACCCAGTACTTC
j_gene: TRBJ2-1; d_gene: TRBD2; v_gene: TRBV6-5; abundance: .; CDR3aa: CASRGTTYNEQFF; CDR3nt: TGTGCCAGCAGGGGGACTACTTACAATGAGCAGTTCTTC
j_gene: TRBJ2-5; d_gene: .; v_gene: TRBV12-5; abundance: .; CDR3aa: CASGSSNQSIQETQYF; CDR3nt: TGTGCTAGTGGTTCCTCAAATCAGTCGATCCAAGAGACCCAGTACTTC
j_gene: TRBJ1-5; d_gene: .; v_gene: TRBV5-6; abundance: .; CDR3aa: CASSLQGRNQPQHF; CDR3nt: TGTGCCAGCAGTTTACAGGGACGTAATCAGCCCCAGCATTTT
j_gene: TRBJ1-2; d_gene: .; v_gene: TRBV4-1; abundance: .; CDR3aa: CASSREGDGYGYTF; CDR3nt: TGCGCCAGCAGCCGAGAAGGGGATGGCTATGGCTACACCTTC